This T cell receptor (beta chain) was recovered during a study of cytomegalovirus exposure and HLA in healthy donors. Overall study: Early release data held tens of millions of unique TCRs from HLA-typed donors.

Study-wide results and limits: Within an earlier analysis, most TCR beta V segments proved productive either about 90% or about 30% of the time. Listed as cytomegalovirus-associated were about 160 TCR beta chains.

The PCR used 60 Vbeta and 13 Jbeta primers. The repertoire was sequenced with immunoSEQ multiplex PCR; TCRdb's copy has only in-frame clones and lacks some. The sample includes around 90,000 clones, 80% of them seen just once. This CDR3 is built from 19 residues. In germline, CDR1 is LGHNA, CDR2 YNFKEQ. The trim removed 0 bases at V and 4 bases at J, leaving 14 bases unmatched. This clone was observed once. Its cognate antigen is unknown. The receptor comes from a man aged 30 to 45 in good health and CMV-seronegative. The rearrangement links TRBV4-2 to TRBJ2-3; TRBD1 matches 9 bases. Sequencing was done on a sample of PBMCs. In DNA, the CDR3 is TGTGCCAGCAGCCAAGACAGCGTTGTCCGGGACAGGGTTCCAGATACGCAGTATTTT. The encoded protein is CASSQDSVVRDRVPDTQYF.